This T cell receptor beta chain was profiled in a study of cytomegalovirus exposure and HLA in healthy donors. In the study overall: Among the 400 or so donors who were genotyped, 81% fell in the genetic ancestry cluster that is associated with self-reported Caucasian donors.

J gave up 3 bases and V 0 bases, and 5 bases lay outside the gene matches. CDR3 length equals 15 residues. The germline V gene encodes CDR1 SGDLS and CDR2 YYNGEE. PCR primers comprised 60 Vbeta and 13 Jbeta primers. The authors' processing: Later reanalysis found about 80 million unique TCR beta chains, around 11 million of them shared. Measured with immunoSEQ multiplex PCR; TCRdb has only the in-frame clones, and not every one. That table gives V, J and clone size, and the DNA gave D and trimming. The top ten clones hold roughly 1.5% of a sample with approximately 180,000 clones, around 84% of them seen once.

The chain has TRBV9 and TRBJ2-5; 7 positions match TRBD1. Sequenced input: PBMCs. This TCR came from a woman under 30 in good health and CMV-seronegative. CDR3 residues: CASSVEDRAEETQYF. In nucleotides, the CDR3 is TGTGCCAGCAGCGTAGAAGACAGGGCCGAAGAGACCCAGTACTTC.